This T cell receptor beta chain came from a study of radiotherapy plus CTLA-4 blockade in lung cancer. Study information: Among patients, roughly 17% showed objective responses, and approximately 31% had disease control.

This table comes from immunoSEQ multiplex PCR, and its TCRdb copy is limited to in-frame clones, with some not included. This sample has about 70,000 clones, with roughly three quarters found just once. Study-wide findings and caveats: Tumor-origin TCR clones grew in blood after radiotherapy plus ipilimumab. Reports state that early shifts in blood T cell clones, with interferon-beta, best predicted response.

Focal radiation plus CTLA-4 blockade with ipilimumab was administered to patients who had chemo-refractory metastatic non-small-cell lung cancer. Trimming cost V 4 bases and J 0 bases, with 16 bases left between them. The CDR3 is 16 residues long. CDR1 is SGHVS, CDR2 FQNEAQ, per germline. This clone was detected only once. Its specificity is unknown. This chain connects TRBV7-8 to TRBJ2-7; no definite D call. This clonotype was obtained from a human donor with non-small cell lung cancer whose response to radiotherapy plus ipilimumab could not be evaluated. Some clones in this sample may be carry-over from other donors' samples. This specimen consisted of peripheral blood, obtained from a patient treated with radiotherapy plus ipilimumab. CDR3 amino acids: CASSSFQRRSSYEQYF. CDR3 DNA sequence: TGTGCCAGCAGCTCCTTCCAACGTCGGAGCTCCTACGAGCAGTACTTC.